This entry lists 7 T cell receptor beta chains sequenced from one sample in a study of shared clonotypes between healthy human individuals. Assay used: immunoSEQ multiplex PCR; TCRdb lists only in-frame clones, some missing. The sample gives roughly 2.5 million clones, roughly 92% of which show up once; 0.14% is in the top ten. Sequencing was done on a sample of naive CD4+ T cells sorted from blood. Subset denoted: CD45RA+ positively selected. Receptors originate from a man in his late teens or twenties in good health.

As regards this clone: Additional DNA sequences in this sample encode the identical CDR3. The chain uses TRBV29-1 and TRBJ1-1; possibly TRBD1 for D (5 bases). V gave up 4 bases and J gave up 4 bases, with 7 bases separating them. The CDR3 extends over 11 amino acids. Germline CDR1 reads SQVTM; CDR2 reads ANQGSEA. CDR3 sequence: CSVGGATEAFF. For the CDR3, the DNA is TGCAGCGTTGGAGGGGCCACTGAAGCTTTCTTT.

The genes are TRBV10-1 and TRBJ2-7; D gene uncertain. Germline V lookup: CDR1 WNHNN, CDR2 SYGVQD (reference sequence). Trimming stripped 3 bases from V and 1 base from J, with 10 bases between. This CDR3 comprises 14 residues. The CDR3 DNA reads as TGCGCCAGCAGTGAAACGGCGTTTTCCTACGAGCAGTACTTC. Translation: CASSETAFSYEQYF.

The chain joins TRBV28 to TRBJ1-2; 8 bases are shared with TRBD1. Germline CDR1 reads MDHEN; CDR2 reads SYDVKM. The CDR3 spans 15 residues. V was pared by 6 bases and J by 7 bases, with 13 bases of the junction left unmatched. The CDR3 sequence: CASRGQGASISGYTF. CDR3 DNA sequence: TGTGCCAGCAGAGGGCAGGGGGCCTCCATAAGTGGCTACACCTTC.

The V gene is TRBV15, the J gene TRBJ2-1; unclear D gene. CDR3 length: 15 amino acids. V gave up 0 bases and J gave up 9 bases, with 15 bases separating them. Germline lookup yields CDR1 LNHNV and CDR2 YYDKDF (reference sequence). CDR3 sequence (DNA): TGTGCCACCAGCAGAGATTCAGGCAGCCTGGGTGAGCAGTTCTTC. Amino acid sequence: CATSRDSGSLGEQFF.

The chain is built from TRBV9 and TRBJ2-1, with TRBD2 matching over 8 bases. With 0 bases clipped from V and 8 bases from J, the junction kept 4 bases outside the gene matches. The length of the CDR3 is 14 residues. Germline V gene lookup returns CDR1 SGDLS and CDR2 YYNGEE. CDR3 nucleotides: TGTGCCAGCAGCGTAGCTACTAGCGGCGATGAGCAGTTCTTC. It yields the protein CASSVATSGDEQFF.

The chain combines TRBV18 with TRBJ1-4; TRBD1 matches 8 bases. The ends lost 4 bases at V and 7 bases at J; junction bases unmatched: 5. From germline, CDR1 is KGHSH and CDR2 LQKENI. This CDR3 contains 14 residues. DNA for the CDR3: TGTGCCAGCTCACAAGACAGGGGTTCTGAAAAACTGTTTTTT. It is translated as CASSQDRGSEKLFF.

This chain joins TRBV28 and TRBJ2-5; TRBD1 agrees at 9 bases. The germline V gene encodes CDR1 MDHEN and CDR2 SYDVKM. V lost 10 bases, J lost 2 bases, and 14 bases stayed unmatched. CDR3 length: 16 residues. CDR3 residues: CATLTGTGIVQETQYF. The CDR3 DNA reads TGTGCCACCTTGACCGGGACAGGGATCGTACAAGAGACCCAGTACTTC.